The 27 T cell receptor beta chains reported below all come from one sample, sequenced in a study of glioma-infiltrating T cells after dendritic cell vaccination. Using immunoSEQ multiplex PCR, the repertoire was profiled, and TCRdb retains in-frame clones only, with some absent. The table lists over 80,000 clones, over 75% of them singletons. Documented time point: after dendritic cell vaccination, including at tumor progression/relapse. The sequenced sample was blood, obtained after dendritic cell vaccination. All receptors derive from a human donor with glioblastoma.

This clone was seen once. The V gene is TRBV5-1, the J gene TRBJ2-3, with D perhaps matching TRBD2 (7 bases). The V end lost 7 bases, the J end lost 2 bases, and 11 bases lay between the germline ends. The CDR3 loop spans 13 amino acids. The V gene's germline CDR1 is SGHRS and CDR2 YFSETQ. CDR3 DNA: TGCGCCAGCTCTCGGGGGGCCACAGATACGCAGTATTTT. Amino acids: CASSRGATDTQYF.

This clone came up once. At one of its ends the junction is not consistent with the germline gene, which may arise from a read error. This sequence joins TRBV5-1 and TRBJ2-5; 9 nucleotides match TRBD1. CDR1 is SGHRS and CDR2 is YFSETQ in the germline V gene. The CDR3 extends over 14 amino acids. CDR3 nucleotide sequence: TGCGCCAGCACCTTGGGGACAGGGCCAGAGACCCAGTACTTC. It yields the protein CASTLGTGPETQYF. Drawing the rest from reference TRBV5-1 and TRBJ2-5, the complete variable domain is KAGVTQTPRYLIKTRGQQVTLSCSPISGHRSVSWYQQTPGQGLQFLFEYFSETQRNKGNFPGRFSGRQFSNSRSEMNVSTLELGDSALYLCASTLGTGPETQYFGPGTRLLVL.

There are a few counts of this clone. This chain uses TRBV5-4 with TRBJ2-1, with TRBD2 matching 7 bases. Germline V CDR1 and CDR2: SGHNT, YYREEE (reference sequence). V gave up 3 bases and J gave up 0 bases; unmatched junction bases: 3. The CDR3 sequence is 15 residues long. CDR3 sequence reads: CASSWGLFSYNEQFF. The CDR3 DNA reads TGTGCCAGCAGCTGGGGACTATTCTCCTACAATGAGCAGTTCTTC.

The chain combines TRBV5-1 with TRBJ2-2, with 13 bases aligning to TRBD2. The CDR3 length is 18 residues. Germline lookup yields CDR1 SGHRS and CDR2 YFSETQ. V was clipped by 1 base and J by 0 bases; unmatched bases: 3. The CDR3 coding sequence is TGCGCCAGCAGCTTGAGTGGGACTAGCGGGACGAACACCGGGGAGCTGTTTTTT. This sequence encodes CASSLSGTSGTNTGELFF.

This clone appeared once. This chain uses TRBV5-1 with TRBJ2-1, with a weak D call TRBD2 (6 bases). CDR3 size: 17 residues. CDR1 SGHRS and CDR2 YFSETQ come from the germline V gene. V was clipped by 4 bases and J by 14 bases, with 31 bases between them. As DNA, the CDR3 is TGCGCCAGCAGCGGTGAGGTTTGGCGGGACCTCCAACCAAAGGAGTTCTTC. Amino acids: CASSGEVWRDLQPKEFF.

CDR3 DNA: TGTGCCAGCAGTTCAGGGACAGGATGGGGCATTCAGTACTTC. Amino acid sequence: CASSSGTGWGIQYF. This chain uses TRBV28 with TRBJ2-4, with 8 bases identical to TRBD1. Germline CDR1 reads MDHEN; CDR2 reads SYDVKM. The V gene end was trimmed by 4 bases and the J gene end by 9 bases; junction bases not matched to a gene: 8. This CDR3 is built from 14 residues.

In this sample, this clone turned up a few times. The chain joins TRBV4-1 to TRBJ2-1, with 9 bases identical to TRBD2. The CDR3 extends over 18 amino acids. Per the germline V gene, CDR1 is MGHRA and CDR2 is YSYEKL. J was trimmed by 6 bases and V by 0 bases; bases with no gene match: 12. Written as DNA, the CDR3 is TGCGCCAGCAGCCAAGACACCCTACTAGCGGGTTCGGGCAATGAGCAGTTCTTC. Encoded protein: CASSQDTLLAGSGNEQFF.

The CDR3 loop is CASSLDSLEQFF. The CDR3 DNA reads TGCGCCAGCAGCTTGGACAGCTTGGAGCAGTTCTTC. V is TRBV5-1 and J is TRBJ2-1; D call uncertain. The CDR3 contains 12 residues. Germline CDR1 reads SGHRS; CDR2 reads YFSETQ. The ends were cut back, 0 bases at V and 10 bases at J, with 8 bases in the middle.

V is TRBV29-1 and J is TRBJ1-5; a possible D gene is TRBD1 (5 bases). Germline V gives CDR1 SQVTM, CDR2 ANQGSEA. The CDR3 is 12 amino acids. Trimming stripped 8 bases from V and 7 bases from J, with 15 bases between. The CDR3 bases are TGCAGCATACAGGACCCCAGCCAGCCCCAGCATTTT. This encodes CSIQDPSQPQHF.

The chain joins TRBV11-1 to TRBJ2-7; 7 bases are a match to TRBD1. V lost 3 bases and J lost 3; bases outside the gene matches: 2. Germline V gene lookup returns CDR1 SGHAT and CDR2 FQDESV (reference sequence). The CDR3 sequence is 13 residues long. CDR3 residues: CASSFNRGYEQYV. The CDR3 DNA reads as TGTGCCAGCAGCTTTAACAGGGGCTACGAGCAGTACGTC.

The rearrangement uses TRBV2 and TRBJ2-1; maybe TRBD1 (5 bases). The germline CDR1 and CDR2 sequences are SNHLY and FYNNEI. Deletions cut 3 bases from V and 4 bases from J, with 13 bases between. The CDR3 is 15 residues long. For the CDR3, the DNA is TGTGCCAGCAGTGACCAGGGTCTGGGGTACAATGAGCAGTTCTTC. Translated, it gives CASSDQGLGYNEQFF.

V and J are TRBV15 and TRBJ1-1, with 10 nucleotides matching TRBD1. From germline, CDR1 is LNHNV and CDR2 YYDKDF (reference sequence). Germline trimming cut 5 bases from V and 3 bases from J; bases unmatched to any gene: 9. The length of the CDR3 is 16 residues. CDR3 amino acids: CATSGWIGTGDTEAFF. In nucleotides, the CDR3 is TGTGCCACCAGCGGATGGATTGGGACAGGGGACACTGAAGCTTTCTTT.

This chain joins TRBV27 and TRBJ1-1, with D perhaps matching TRBD1 (5 bases). Per germline, CDR1 MNHEY and CDR2 SMNVEV (reference sequence). V was clipped by 1 base and J by 0 bases, with 9 bases between them. The length of the CDR3 is 15 residues. In nucleotides, the CDR3 is TGTGCCAGCAGTTTATGGTCAGGGCTGAACACTGAAGCTTTCTTT. As protein: CASSLWSGLNTEAFF.

The rearrangement uses TRBV19 and TRBJ2-7, with 13 bases lining up with TRBD2. The CDR3 is made up of 16 amino acids. CDR1 LNHDA and CDR2 SQIVND come from the germline V gene (reference sequence). V shed 5 bases, J shed 2 bases, and the junction held 6 bases outside the gene matches. CDR3 nucleotides: TGTGCCAGTAGTCCTTCCGGGACTAGCGGGACCTACGAGCAGTACGTC. Its protein is CASSPSGTSGTYEQYV.

The CDR3 reads CASSGETGELFF. CDR3 nucleotide sequence: TGCGCCAGCAGCGGGGAGACCGGGGAGCTGTTTTTT. The rearrangement joins TRBV10-2 to TRBJ2-2, with D maybe TRBD2 (5 bases). Trimming left V 6 bases short and J 5 bases short, with 7 bases between. This CDR3 spans 12 amino acids. Germline V lookup: CDR1 WSHSY, CDR2 SAAADI.

The chain recombines TRBV5-1 with TRBJ1-4, with a possible D match to TRBD1 (5 bases). This CDR3 comprises 15 residues. From germline, CDR1 is SGHRS and CDR2 YFSETQ. Trimming pared 4 bases from V and 0 bases from J, leaving 10 bases between. CDR3 loop: CASSPVRATNEKLFF. The DNA of the CDR3 is TGCGCCAGCAGCCCGGTCAGGGCAACTAATGAAAAACTGTTTTTT.

The genes are TRBV2 and TRBJ2-7; the match to TRBD2 covers 16 bases. Trimming removed 5 bases from V and 7 bases from J; junction bases left unmatched: 8. CDR3 size: 16 residues. Germline V gene lookup returns CDR1 SNHLY and CDR2 FYNNEI. DNA for the CDR3: TGTGCCAGCAGTACCGGGACTAGCGGGAGGGCGGCTGAGCAGTACGTC. It translates to CASSTGTSGRAAEQYV.

The rearrangement links TRBV6-1 to TRBJ2-3; 13 positions agree with TRBD2. V was pared by 2 bases and J by 2 bases, with 4 bases of the junction left unmatched. Germline V CDR1 and CDR2: MNHNS, SASEGT. The CDR3 length is 17 residues. For the CDR3, the DNA is TGTGCCAGCAGTGAAAGGACTAGCGGGAGAGTCACAGATACGCAGTATTTT. This translates into CASSERTSGRVTDTQYF.

The chain combines TRBV5-1 with TRBJ2-5; D might be TRBD1 (5 bases). Trimming removed 4 bases at V and 5 bases at J, with 15 bases between. The CDR3 contains 14 residues. The germline V gene encodes CDR1 SGHRS and CDR2 YFSETQ. In DNA, the CDR3 is TGCGCCAGCAGCGAGCAGACAGTTCAGGAGACCCAGTACTTC. Protein product: CASSEQTVQETQYF.

V is TRBV6-6 and J is TRBJ2-2, with D possibly TRBD2 on 5 matching bases. The length of the CDR3 is 13 residues. The germline CDR1 and CDR2 sequences are MNHNY and SVGAGI (reference sequence). The V and J ends lost 5 bases and 9 bases respectively, with 13 bases between them. CDR3 bases: TGTGCCAGCAGTGGACTCTACACTCGGGAGCTGTTTTTT. Translated, it gives CASSGLYTRELFF.

The rearrangement links TRBV25-1 to TRBJ1-2; 10 bases agree with TRBD1. The CDR3 totals 16 residues. CDR1 is MGHDK and CDR2 is SYGVNS in the germline V gene. V lost 3 bases, J lost 4 bases, and 8 bases stayed unmatched. The CDR3 region has the DNA TGTGCCAGCAGTGAGAACAACGACAGGGGGCCCTATGGCTACACCTTC. This sequence encodes CASSENNDRGPYGYTF.

The rearrangement links TRBV2 to TRBJ2-1; TRBD2 matches at 8 bases. CDR3 size: 16 residues. Germline V lookup: CDR1 SNHLY, CDR2 FYNNEI. The ends lost 8 bases at V and 10 bases at J; junction bases unmatched: 19. This chain's CDR3 is CASLIKGLGPGLEQFF. Here the CDR3 DNA reads TGTGCCAGCTTGATCAAGGGACTAGGGCCTGGTTTGGAGCAGTTCTTC.

The chain couples TRBV2 to TRBJ2-3; D possibly corresponds to TRBD2 (6 bases). Germline-derived CDR1 and CDR2 are SNHLY and FYNNEI. The CDR3 is 10 amino acids. The ends were cut back, 9 bases at V and 6 bases at J, with 7 bases in the middle. The CDR3 sequence: CAREGDTQYF. CDR3 coding DNA: TGTGCCAGGGAGGGGGATACGCAGTATTTT.

V and J are TRBV6-6 and TRBJ2-7; weak D call: TRBD2 (5 bases). From germline, CDR1 is MNHNY and CDR2 SVGAGI (reference sequence). The CDR3 extends over 14 amino acids. The V end lost 2 bases, the J end lost 0 bases, and 8 bases lay between the germline ends. The CDR3 loop reads CASSYRESSYEQYF. For the CDR3, the DNA is TGTGCCAGCAGTTACAGGGAGAGCTCCTACGAGCAGTACTTC.

The chain is built from TRBV5-4 and TRBJ2-2; 8 bases agree with TRBD2. The CDR3 covers 19 residues. In germline, CDR1 is SGHNT, CDR2 YYREEE (reference sequence). Losses at the gene ends were 4 bases for V and 0 bases for J; bases not matched to a gene: 14. CDR3 nucleotides: TGTGCCAGCAGCCCGGCGGGGGGAAGTGTCTCCGCGAACACCGGGGAGCTGTTTTTT. This codes for CASSPAGGSVSANTGELFF.

The chain links TRBV5-4 to TRBJ2-1; TRBD1 is a possible D gene (5 bases). CDR1 and CDR2 (germline): SGHNT, YYREEE (reference sequence). With 4 bases removed from V and 7 bases from J, the gap between germline ends came to 15 bases. There are 14 residues in the CDR3. In DNA, the CDR3 is TGTGCCAGCAGCCCGGCAGGGTTGGGAAATGAGCAGTTCTTC. Its translation: CASSPAGLGNEQFF.

V and J are TRBV27 and TRBJ2-7, with 7 bases identical to TRBD1. The CDR3 covers 16 residues. Unmatched junction bases numbered 11, after V lost 4 bases and J lost 2 bases. Per the germline V gene, CDR1 is MNHEY and CDR2 is SMNVEV (reference sequence). The CDR3 sequence is CASSSRGFGPPYEQYF. For the CDR3, the DNA is TGTGCCAGCAGTTCCAGGGGGTTCGGCCCCCCCTACGAGCAGTACTTC.